Each of the 21 T cell receptor beta chains below was sequenced from the same sample in a study of somatic mutations in cytotoxic T cells in rheumatoid arthritis. Sequencing used immunoSEQ multiplex PCR; TCRdb keeps in-frame clones, though not all of them. The sample contains 9,500 to 15,000 clones, around four fifths of which appear only once. The sample consisted of CD8+ T cells sorted from blood. The receptor source for this set is a woman aged 60-75 years in good health.

V usage is TRBV28 and J usage is TRBJ2-7; 13 bases fit TRBD2. J was trimmed by 5 bases and V by 6 bases; bases with no gene match: 7. The germline gives CDR1 MDHEN, CDR2 SYDVKM. The CDR3 consists of 15 residues. The CDR3 region is CASRPTSGGAHEQYF. In DNA, the CDR3 is TGTGCCAGCAGACCTACTAGCGGGGGGGCCCACGAGCAGTACTTC.

The chain employs TRBV6-6 and TRBJ2-1; TRBD2 might be the D (7 bases). Trimming took 0 bases from V and 6 from J, leaving 9 bases between them. The CDR3 loop spans 14 amino acids. Germline CDR1 and CDR2: MNHNY and SVGAGI (reference sequence). The CDR3 DNA is TGTGCCAGCAGTTACTCCGGGGGGCCCAATGAGCAGTTCTTC. The encoded protein is CASSYSGGPNEQFF.

V and J are TRBV5-1 and TRBJ2-5; TRBD1 matches 7 bases. CDR1 is SGHRS, CDR2 YFSETQ, per germline. After removal of 4 bases from V and 3 bases from J, the junction contained 9 bases not matched to a gene. The CDR3 has 15 amino acids. CDR3 in amino acids: CASSLTLDREETQYF. DNA for the CDR3: TGCGCCAGCAGCCTGACTTTAGACAGGGAAGAGACCCAGTACTTC.

In this sample, this clone turned up once. This sequence joins TRBV28 and TRBJ1-4; TRBD1 might be the D (5 bases). Trimming cost V 7 bases and J 3 bases, with 12 bases left between them. Germline assignment: CDR1 MDHEN and CDR2 SYDVKM. The CDR3 covers 14 residues. The CDR3 reads CASNGDSSNEKLFF. The CDR3 nucleotides read TGTGCCAGCAACGGGGACTCGTCTAATGAAAAACTGTTTTTT.

The chain combines TRBV2 with TRBJ1-1, with D unresolved. V lost 7 bases and J 4 bases, leaving 16 bases between the germline ends. Germline lookup yields CDR1 SNHLY and CDR2 FYNNEI. The CDR3 runs to 14 residues. The CDR3 sequence is CASITMTEGTEAFF. The DNA for the CDR3 is TGTGCCAGCATCACAATGACGGAGGGCACTGAAGCTTTCTTT.

This chain connects TRBV7-2 to TRBJ2-3, with unresolved D. Germline V gene lookup returns CDR1 SGHTA and CDR2 FQGNSA. Trimming removed 4 bases from V and 6 bases from J, with 11 bases in between. The CDR3 length is 13 residues. The CDR3 sequence: CASSSYSLDTQYF. DNA of the CDR3: TGTGCCAGCAGCTCCTATAGCCTGGATACGCAGTATTTT.

The rearrangement links TRBV30 to TRBJ2-3; 7 bases match TRBD2. V was clipped by 2 bases and J by 6 bases; unmatched bases: 8. Germline V gene sequence: CDR1 GTSNPN, CDR2 SVGIG (reference sequence). The CDR3 runs to 14 residues. The CDR3 region has the DNA TGTGCCTGGAGTTTTGGCGGGGGATCTGATACGCAGTATTTT. Its protein product is CAWSFGGGSDTQYF.

CDR3 in amino acids: CASSVFGQGGNEQFF. CDR3 coding DNA: TGTGCCAGCAGCGTATTTGGACAGGGTGGGAATGAGCAGTTCTTC. V gene TRBV9 combines with J gene TRBJ2-1; 8 bases match TRBD1. The length of the CDR3 is 15 residues. Germline V gives CDR1 SGDLS, CDR2 YYNGEE. V lost 1 base and J lost 7; bases outside the gene matches: 7. Combining the CDR3 with reference TRBV9 and TRBJ2-1 gives the whole variable domain DSGVTQTPKHLITATGQRVTLRCSPRSGDLSVYWYQQSLDQGLQFLIQYYNGEERAKGNILERFSAQQFPDLHSELNLSSLELGDSALYFCASSVFGQGGNEQFFGPGTRLTVL.

The chain recombines TRBV19 with TRBJ2-5, with a possible D match to TRBD2 (6 bases). The CDR3 has 15 amino acids. Germline V lookup: CDR1 LNHDA, CDR2 SQIVND (reference sequence). V gave up 3 bases and J gave up 1 base, with 12 bases separating them. CDR3 nucleotides: TGTGCCAGTAGTATGGTGTTGGGGGGCCAAGAGACCCAGTACTTC. Translation gives CASSMVLGGQETQYF.

This chain links TRBV29-1 with TRBJ2-3, with D perhaps matching TRBD2 (5 bases). This CDR3 is 17 amino acids long. Trimming cost V 0 bases and J 2 bases, with 18 bases left between them. The germline V gene encodes CDR1 SQVTM and CDR2 ANQGSEA. DNA of the CDR3: TGCAGCGTTGAAGATCGGGGAACAGTTGTATTCACAGATACGCAGTATTTT. Translating gives CSVEDRGTVVFTDTQYF.

Regarding this clone: The same CDR3 can be traced to other DNA sequences in this sample. The chain recombines TRBV9 with TRBJ1-1; TRBD1 matches 7 bases. Per the germline V gene, CDR1 is SGDLS and CDR2 is YYNGEE. J gave up 4 bases and V 3 bases, and 3 bases lay outside the gene matches. The CDR3 contains 13 residues. DNA for the CDR3: TGTGCCAGCAGCGATGGGACAGTCACTGAAGCTTTCTTT. It yields the protein CASSDGTVTEAFF.

This clone was seen just once. The rearrangement links TRBV7-9 to TRBJ2-7; possible D gene TRBD2, 5 bases. Per the germline V gene, CDR1 is SEHNR and CDR2 is FQNEAQ (reference sequence). Trimming removed 3 bases at V and 6 bases at J, with 9 bases between. The CDR3 sequence is 12 residues long. This CDR3 reads CASSFFEGEQYF. CDR3 nucleotides: TGTGCCAGCAGCTTTTTTGAGGGCGAGCAGTACTTC. The complete variable domain, with remaining parts taken from reference TRBV7-9 and TRBJ2-7, reads DTGVSQNPRHKITKRGQNVTFRCDPISEHNRLYWYRQTLGQGPEFLTYFQNEAQLEKSRLLSDRFSAERPKGSFSTLEIQRTEQGDSAMYLCASSFFEGEQYFGPGTRLTVT.

The rearrangement joins TRBV6-5 to TRBJ1-6; weak D call: TRBD1 (5 bases). Trimming pared 7 bases from V and 14 bases from J, leaving 15 bases between. The CDR3 has 12 amino acids. Per germline, CDR1 MNHEY and CDR2 SVGAGI. The chain's CDR3 is CASNIPGEALHF. As DNA, the CDR3 is TGTGCCAGCAACATCCCGGGGGAGGCCCTCCACTTT.

The genes are TRBV5-1 and TRBJ2-7; no clear D gene. The CDR3 has 14 amino acids. V lost 4 bases to trimming and J lost 4 bases, with 15 bases between them. The germline gives CDR1 SGHRS, CDR2 YFSETQ. The CDR3 sequence is CASSVAPEVYEQYF. As DNA, the CDR3 is TGCGCCAGCAGCGTTGCCCCCGAGGTATACGAGCAGTACTTC. Drawing the rest from reference TRBV5-1 and TRBJ2-7, the complete variable domain is KAGVTQTPRYLIKTRGQQVTLSCSPISGHRSVSWYQQTPGQGLQFLFEYFSETQRNKGNFPGRFSGRQFSNSRSEMNVSTLELGDSALYLCASSVAPEVYEQYFGPGTRLTVT.

The rearrangement links TRBV13 to TRBJ2-3, with TRBD2 as a possible D gene (6 bases). V lost 5 bases, J lost 2 bases, and 11 bases lay in between. Per germline, CDR1 PRHDT and CDR2 FYEKMQ (reference sequence). The CDR3 has 14 residues. The CDR3 nucleotides read TGTGCCAGCAGCCCTCGGGACTTCACAGATACGCAGTATTTT. It specifies CASSPRDFTDTQYF. The full variable domain, in which reference TRBV13 and TRBJ2-3 provide the parts outside the CDR3, is AAGVIQSPRHLIKEKRETATLKCYPIPRHDTVYWYQQGPGQDPQFLISFYEKMQSDKGSIPDRFSAQQFSDYHSELNMSSLELGDSALYFCASSPRDFTDTQYFGPGTRLTVL.

The chain combines TRBV5-1 with TRBJ2-1; 10 bases map to TRBD2. V lost 2 bases and J lost 5; bases outside the gene matches: 4. Germline V lookup: CDR1 SGHRS, CDR2 YFSETQ. The CDR3 sequence is 15 residues long. Here the CDR3 reads CASSFELAGNNEQFF. CDR3 DNA: TGCGCCAGCAGCTTTGAACTAGCGGGGAACAATGAGCAGTTCTTC.

This chain links TRBV19 with TRBJ1-4, with D unresolved. This CDR3 has 14 amino acids. V was pared by 5 bases and J by 1 base, with 8 bases between. Germline CDR1 reads LNHDA; CDR2 reads SQIVND (reference sequence). CDR3 loop: CASSPSGTNEKLFF. CDR3 nucleotide sequence: TGTGCCAGTAGTCCCAGCGGAACTAATGAAAAACTGTTTTTT.

The chain links TRBV7-1 to TRBJ2-7, with D perhaps matching TRBD2 (5 bases). TRBV7-1 is filed as an ORF, its function uncertain. V shed 5 bases and J shed 0 bases, with 11 bases lying between them. This CDR3 comprises 14 residues. CDR3 region: CASSLGLSSYEQYF. In DNA form, the CDR3 reads TGTGCCAGCAGCCTAGGACTTTCCTCCTACGAGCAGTACTTC.

The DNA of the CDR3 is TGTGCCAGCAGCTTCTCCGGGACAGGGAATCAGCCCCAGCATTTT. Its protein is CASSFSGTGNQPQHF. The V and J genes are TRBV5-8 and TRBJ1-5, with 9 positions matching TRBD1. Germline-derived CDR1 and CDR2 are SGHTS and YDEGEE. V was pared by 2 bases and J by 4 bases, with 4 bases of the junction left unmatched. This CDR3 is 15 amino acids long.

This chain connects TRBV4-2 to TRBJ2-5; 7 bases align to TRBD2. CDR3 length equals 13 residues. Trimming removed 1 base from V and 4 bases from J; junction bases left unmatched: 0. Germline V lookup: CDR1 LGHNA, CDR2 YNFKEQ. The CDR3 DNA reads TGTGCCAGCAGCCAAGCGGGGGGAGAGACCCAGTACTTC. It translates to CASSQAGGETQYF.

V gene TRBV5-1 combines with J gene TRBJ2-1, with D possibly matching TRBD1 (6 bases). The CDR3 sequence is 18 residues long. Trimming stripped 2 bases from V and 6 bases from J, with 24 bases between. Germline V gene sequence: CDR1 SGHRS, CDR2 YFSETQ. The CDR3: CASSFPRDTLIGCNEQFF. The CDR3 coding sequence is TGCGCCAGCAGCTTCCCCCGGGACACCCTCATAGGGTGCAATGAGCAGTTCTTC.